The T cell receptor (beta chain) described here comes from a study of blood T cell repertoires in COVID-19. Some clones are missing from TCRdb's copy, which holds only in-frame ones; the method was immunoSEQ multiplex PCR. The sample holds 13,000 to 15,000 clones, approximately 90% seen once. Trimming took 10 bases from V and 4 from J, leaving 14 bases between them. The CDR3 is made up of 12 amino acids. Sequencing was performed on peripheral blood. This chain connects TRBV12-3 or TRBV12-4 to TRBJ2-7; D may be TRBD2 (7 bases). The TCR sequence derives from a human donor in a cohort sampled during active COVID-19. The CDR3 loop reads CATGRGAYEQYF. CDR3 DNA sequence: TGTGCCACGGGGAGGGGGGCTTACGAGCAGTACTTC.